This T cell receptor (beta chain) is drawn from a study of blood T cell repertoires in COVID-19. Study context: The United States, Italy and Spain supplied acute and convalescent COVID-19 samples. PBMCs, B-cell-depleted T cells, or T cells provided the cDNA or gDNA that made up the material.

Authors' analysis steps: Estimated nucleated cell counts came from reference gene primer amplification. Clones were sequenced by immunoSEQ multiplex PCR, and TCRdb holds only the in-frame ones, with some missing. That table supplies the V and J calls and clone size; D and trimming were determined from the DNA. Seen here are tens of thousands of clones, approximately 89% observed once, and the top ten hold approximately 6.8%. Germline V CDR1 and CDR2: LNHDA, SQIVND (reference sequence). The ends were cut back, 3 bases at V and 0 bases at J, with 8 bases in the middle. The CDR3 has 14 residues. V and J are TRBV19 and TRBJ1-1; D not certain. The receptor comes from a woman aged 80 or over with acute or convalescent COVID-19. Input material: peripheral blood. The CDR3 coding sequence is TGTGCCAGTAGTATTCGAGAGCTGAACACTGAAGCTTTCTTT. It codes for CASSIRELNTEAFF.